Below, 27 T cell receptor beta chains from the same sample are listed, as sequenced in a study of T cell clonality in common variable immunodeficiency. Only in-frame clones appear in the TCRdb table, and some are missing; sequencing was by immunoSEQ multiplex PCR. The profile covers tens of thousands of clones, none occurring a single time. Sequenced input: peripheral blood mononuclear cells. The source of these receptors is a person between 18 and 75 years old in good health.

This clone was detected many times. The read finishes 3 residues shy of the CDR3 end, and the germline J gene is used to complete it. The J gene is TRBJ1-3, the V gene TRBV19; 9 bases are shared with TRBD1. Trimming took 5 bases from V and 2 from J; bases not matched to a gene: 7. The CDR3 is made up of 16 amino acids. Germline loops: CDR1 LNHDA, CDR2 SQIVND (reference sequence). This CDR3 is CASSVPGQGPGNTIYF. CDR3 DNA, as far as it was read: TGTGCCAGTAGTGTCCCGGGACAGGGCCCTGGAAACACC.

This clone came up many times. The sequenced fragment ends 3 residues before the CDR3 boundary, so the rest is inferred from the germline J gene. The genes are TRBV5-1 and TRBJ1-2, with D tentatively TRBD1 (6 bases). With 0 bases removed from V and 0 bases from J, the gap between germline ends came to 15 bases. CDR1 SGHRS and CDR2 YFSETQ come from the germline V gene. This CDR3 has 17 residues. The CDR3 bases that were read are TGCGCCAGCAGCTTGGGACCACAGGGAGTTTCTAACTATGGC. This sequence encodes CASSLGPQGVSNYG. The full CDR3 is CASSLGPQGVSNYGYTF.

This clone was seen at least ten times. The CDR3 end is not reached by the read, which stops 3 residues before it; the germline J gene fills it in. The J gene is TRBJ2-5, the V gene TRBV5-1; the D gene could be TRBD1 or TRBD2 (6 bases each). Germline V gives CDR1 SGHRS, CDR2 YFSETQ. Trimming shortened V by 1 base and J by 5 bases, and 18 bases separated the two germline ends. CDR3 size: 16 residues. The CDR3 bases that were read are TGCGCCAGCAGCTTGTCATCAGGGGAGGTAGGGGAGACC. It yields the protein CASSLSSGEVGET. The entire CDR3 sequence reads CASSLSSGEVGETQYF. Full variable domain (missing parts from reference TRBV5-1 and TRBJ2-5): KAGVTQTPRYLIKTRGQQVTLSCSPISGHRSVSWYQQTPGQGLQFLFEYFSETQRNKGNFPGRFSGRQFSNSRSEMNVSTLELGDSALYLCASSLSSGEVGETQYFGPGTRLLVL.

Of note for this clone: The read terminates 3 residues ahead of where the CDR3 ends, so the germline J gene completes it. The V gene is TRBV11-2, the J gene TRBJ1-4, with TRBD1 matching over 8 bases. V shed 4 bases, J shed 7 bases, and the junction held 5 bases outside the gene matches. CDR3 length: 14 amino acids. CDR1 and CDR2 (germline): SGHAT, FQNNGV. The CDR3 is CASSWQGASEKLFF. Incomplete CDR3 DNA: TGTGCCAGCAGCTGGCAGGGGGCTAGTGAAAAA.

The sample holds many counts of this clone. CDR3 loop: CASSLGAGGETQYF. CDR3 DNA (partial): TGCGCCAGCAGCTTGGGAGCGGGAGGGGAGACC. The V and J genes are TRBV5-1 and TRBJ2-5; 10 bases line up with TRBD2. With the read ending 3 residues before the CDR3 end, the germline J gene is used to fill in that end. Trimming cost V 0 bases and J 5 bases; bases outside gene matches: 1. Germline V CDR1 and CDR2: SGHRS, YFSETQ. The CDR3 has 14 residues.

This clone was seen ten or more times. The CDR3 end is not reached by the read, which stops 3 residues before it; the germline J gene fills it in. V usage is TRBV6-1 and J usage is TRBJ2-3; 12 nucleotides match TRBD1. The CDR3 spans 18 residues. The junction had 10 bases not matched to a gene; V was cut back by 2 bases and J by 4 bases. From germline, CDR1 is MNHNS and CDR2 SASEGT. CDR3 DNA, as far as it was read: TGTGCCAGCAGTGAACGGGGGACAGGGGGCGGGTGGTCAGATACG. Amino acid sequence: CASSERGTGGGWSDT. The CDR3 in its entirety is CASSERGTGGGWSDTQYF.

This clone showed up many times. The read is 3 residues too short to cover the CDR3 end, so that end is filled in from the germline J gene. The rearrangement uses TRBV20-1 and TRBJ1-6; D possibly corresponds to TRBD1 (6 bases). The germline V gene encodes CDR1 DFQATT and CDR2 SNEGSKA (reference sequence). The CDR3 is 14 residues long. Trimming cost V 6 bases and J 7 bases, with 16 bases left between them. CDR3 sequence reads: CSASRGPGNSPLHF. Partial CDR3 DNA: TGCAGTGCCTCCAGGGGCCCGGGCAATTCACCC.

CDR3: CASSPRQAQGMPGNTIYF. The sequenced part of the CDR3 DNA is TGTGCCAGCTCACCAAGGCAGGCACAGGGAATGCCTGGAAACACC. This chain links TRBV18 with TRBJ1-3; TRBD1 might be the D (6 bases). The read gets to within 3 residues of the CDR3 end, and the germline J gene fills in the rest. The CDR3 covers 18 residues. The V end lost 2 bases, the J end lost 2 bases, and 19 bases lay between the germline ends. Germline CDR1 reads KGHSH; CDR2 reads LQKENI.

Many counts were recorded for this clone. The CDR3 is cut off 3 residues early in the read; its end comes from the germline J gene. The chain is built from TRBV19 and TRBJ1-4; D might be TRBD1 (5 bases). Germline V CDR1 and CDR2: LNHDA, SQIVND (reference sequence). The CDR3 runs 15 residues. The V gene lost 10 bases and the J gene lost 5 bases, with 20 bases spanning the gap. The CDR3 sequence: CATSMTAWGNEKLFF. The CDR3 bases that were read are TGTGCCACCTCCATGACAGCTTGGGGAAATGAAAAA.

This clone was found many times. With the read ending 3 residues before the CDR3 end, the germline J gene is used to fill in that end. V is TRBV20-1 and J is TRBJ2-1; D uncertain. The CDR3 totals 13 residues. Trimming removed 2 bases from V and 8 bases from J, with 13 bases in between. Germline assignment: CDR1 DFQATT and CDR2 SNEGSKA (reference sequence). Partial CDR3 DNA: TGCAGTGCTAGACCCCCAGGTATAGATGAG. It codes for CSARPPGIDE. The CDR3 in its entirety is CSARPPGIDEQFF.

This clone has ten or more counts. One junction end disagrees with the germline gene, perhaps due to a read error. The CDR3 end falls 3 residues outside the read, so it is completed with the germline J gene. The chain carries TRBV18 and TRBJ1-2; maybe TRBD1 (6 bases). Germline CDR1 and CDR2: KGHSH and LQKENI. This CDR3 comprises 15 residues. The CDR3 region is CASSSPNREVYGYTF. The sequenced CDR3 bases are TGTGCCAGCTCATCACCAAACAGGGAGGTGTATGGC. The variable domain in full, with the rest retrieved from reference TRBV18 and TRBJ1-2, is NAGVMQNPRHLVRRRGQEARLRCSPMKGHSHVYWYRQLPEEGLKFMVYLQKENIIDESGMPKERFSAEFPKEGPSILRIQQVVRGDSAAYFCASSSPNREVYGYTFGSGTRLTVV.

At least ten counts were recorded for this clone. The CDR3 end falls 3 residues outside the read, so it is completed with the germline J gene. The chain has TRBV5-6 and TRBJ2-2, with 7 bases that match TRBD2. CDR1 and CDR2 from the germline V gene are SGHDT and YYEEEE. Unmatched junction bases numbered 4, after V lost 0 bases and J lost 5 bases. This CDR3 is built from 15 residues. CDR3 bases read: TGTGCCAGCAGCTTGGCCCTACTAGCGACCGGGGAG. Protein: CASSLALLATGE. The full CDR3 sequence reads CASSLALLATGELFF.

This clone was seen repeatedly, ten times or more. The read finishes 3 residues shy of the CDR3 end, and the germline J gene is used to complete it. The rearrangement joins TRBV4-2 to TRBJ1-2; possible D gene TRBD1, 5 bases. Germline lookup yields CDR1 LGHNA and CDR2 YNFKEQ. Trimming took 0 bases from V and 4 from J, leaving 12 bases between them. This CDR3 is 15 amino acids long. The DNA read from the CDR3 is TGTGCCAGCAGCCAAGATTTGGCAGGGCGCTATGGC. Translation: CASSQDLAGRYG. Given in full, the CDR3 is CASSQDLAGRYGYTF.

Comments on this clone: Read sequence stops 3 residues before the CDR3 end, and the germline J gene provides the missing end. V gene TRBV2 combines with J gene TRBJ2-7, with 13 bases fitting TRBD2. Germline V lookup: CDR1 SNHLY, CDR2 FYNNEI. The CDR3 sequence is 16 residues long. The J segment lost 0 bases and the V segment lost 4 bases, leaving 3 bases of the junction unmatched. The CDR3 bases that were read are TGTGCCAGCAGTGGACGGACTAGCGGGAGCTCCTACGAG. This encodes CASSGRTSGSSYE. The entire CDR3 protein is CASSGRTSGSSYEQYF. Complete variable domain (other parts from reference TRBV2 and TRBJ2-7): EPEVTQTPSHQVTQMGQEVILRCVPISNHLYFYWYRQILGQKVEFLVSFYNNEISEKSEIFDDQFSVERPDGSNFTLKIRSTKLEDSAMYFCASSGRTSGSSYEQYFGPGTRLTVT.

This clone was counted ten times or more. The CDR3 end lies 3 residues beyond the end of the read and is filled in from the germline J gene. This chain uses TRBV6-1 with TRBJ2-7, with 7 bases fitting TRBD1. After removal of 4 bases from V and 0 bases from J, the junction contained 6 bases not matched to a gene. The CDR3 loop spans 15 amino acids. Germline values: CDR1 MNHNS, CDR2 SASEGT. CDR3 residues: CASSVEQGSSYEQYF. The part of the CDR3 DNA that was read is TGTGCCAGCAGTGTGGAACAGGGGTCCTCCTACGAG.

This clone was detected many times. The read ends 3 residues shy of where the CDR3 ends; the end is completed using the germline J gene. V usage is TRBV19 and J usage is TRBJ1-5; D is uncertain. Germline CDR1 is LNHDA and CDR2 is SQIVND (reference sequence). V lost 2 bases and J 3 bases, leaving 5 bases between the germline ends. The CDR3 consists of 13 residues. CDR3 sequence: CASSISVNQPQHF. The DNA read from the CDR3 is TGTGCCAGTAGTATATCCGTCAATCAGCCC.

This clone was recorded many times. The CDR3 region is CASSLDRGRDTQYF. The CDR3 bases that were read are TGTGCCAGCAGCTTAGACAGGGGGCGAGATACG. The chain is built from TRBV11-2 and TRBJ2-3, with 8 bases identical to TRBD1. The read gets to within 3 residues of the CDR3 end, and the germline J gene fills in the rest. The germline V gene encodes CDR1 SGHAT and CDR2 FQNNGV. The V gene end was trimmed by 0 bases and the J gene end by 5 bases; junction bases not matched to a gene: 1. This CDR3 has 14 amino acids.

This clone was counted ten times or more. From the germline J gene comes the end of the CDR3, since the read stops 3 residues before it. The chain combines TRBV19 with TRBJ2-2, with 8 bases identical to TRBD1. CDR1 and CDR2 from the germline V gene are LNHDA and SQIVND (reference sequence). CDR3 size: 14 residues. With V trimmed by 8 bases and J by 4 bases, 6 bases remained unmatched. This chain's CDR3 is CASLDRVGTGELFF. Partial CDR3 DNA: TGTGCCAGTCTGGACAGGGTAGGCACCGGGGAG.

This clone was detected ten times or more. The CDR3 end lies 3 residues beyond the end of the read and is filled in from the germline J gene. The chain recombines TRBV2 with TRBJ2-1; 10 nucleotides line up with TRBD2. The CDR3 length is 16 residues. Germline trimming cut 2 bases from V and 6 bases from J; bases unmatched to any gene: 7. Germline values: CDR1 SNHLY, CDR2 FYNNEI. The CDR3 reads CASSERLAGDRNEQFF. Partial CDR3 DNA: TGTGCCAGCAGTGAAAGGCTAGCGGGAGACCGCAATGAG.

This clone was recorded at least ten times. CDR3 DNA (partial): TGTGCCAGCAGGCAAGCGGGAGGGGACACCGGGGAG. Its translation: CASRQAGGDTGE. The entire CDR3 sequence reads CASRQAGGDTGELFF. This chain joins TRBV7-9 and TRBJ2-2; 10 nucleotides match TRBD2. The read ends 3 residues shy of where the CDR3 ends; the end is completed using the germline J gene. V trimming: 6 bases; J trimming: 3 bases; junction bases outside the gene matches: 4. This CDR3 contains 15 residues. Germline CDR1 is SEHNR and CDR2 is FQNEAQ (reference sequence).

This clone has at least ten counts. The DNA ends 3 residues before the CDR3 does, and the rest of the CDR3 is filled in from the germline J gene. The chain carries TRBV5-1 and TRBJ2-2, with TRBD2 matching over 12 bases. Germline lookup yields CDR1 SGHRS and CDR2 YFSETQ. CDR3 length equals 17 residues. With V trimmed by 2 bases and J by 0 bases, 2 bases remained unmatched. CDR3 DNA, as far as it was read: TGCGCCAGCAGCTTTACTAGCGGGAGGACGAACACCGGGGAG. Translating it yields CASSFTSGRTNTGE. The complete CDR3 reads CASSFTSGRTNTGELFF.

The sample holds many counts of this clone. The read falls 3 residues short of the CDR3 end, and the missing part is taken from the germline J gene. The sample carries other DNA sequences with the same CDR3. The chain links TRBV28 to TRBJ2-5, with 9 bases lining up with TRBD1. Germline V gene sequence: CDR1 MDHEN, CDR2 SYDVKM. The CDR3 extends over 15 amino acids. Trimming at V came to 2 bases and at J to 5 bases, leaving 6 bases not matched to a gene. The CDR3 here is CASSLEQGAGETQYF. The sequenced CDR3 bases are TGTGCCAGCAGTTTAGAACAGGGGGCTGGGGAGACC.

This clone was counted at least ten times. The CDR3 extends 3 residues past the end of the read, so its final part is completed from the germline J gene. The chain is built from TRBV10-3 and TRBJ2-2; tentatively, D is TRBD1 (5 bases). Germline assignment: CDR1 ENHRY and CDR2 SYGVKD. V was pared by 11 bases and J by 5 bases, with 6 bases between. The CDR3 is made up of 10 amino acids. The sequenced part of the CDR3 DNA is TGTGCCGCAGGGACCGGGGAG. It codes for CAAGTGE. The CDR3 reads in full as CAAGTGELFF.

At least ten counts were recorded for this clone. The CDR3 extends 3 residues past the end of the read, so its final part is completed from the germline J gene. J is TRBJ2-4 and V is TRBV19; D may be TRBD1 (6 bases). Per the germline V gene, CDR1 is LNHDA and CDR2 is SQIVND (reference sequence). Trimming shortened V by 4 bases and J by 8 bases, and 21 bases separated the two germline ends. The CDR3 is 16 amino acids. Incomplete CDR3 DNA: TGTGCCAGTAGTACCATGGCAGGGCAGGGGATAGACATT. This gives the protein CASSTMAGQGIDI. The whole CDR3 region reads CASSTMAGQGIDIQYF.

This clone was seen ten or more times. The CDR3 end is not reached by the read, which stops 3 residues before it; the germline J gene fills it in. This chain links TRBV5-4 with TRBJ2-7; no firm D call. V was clipped by 4 bases and J by 2 bases, with 10 bases between them. CDR1 is SGHNT and CDR2 is YYREEE in the germline V gene (reference sequence). This CDR3 contains 13 residues. The sequenced CDR3 bases are TGTGCCAGCAGCCCCCGAGGCACCTACGAG. It is translated as CASSPRGTYE. The full CDR3 protein is CASSPRGTYEQYF.

In this sample, this clone turned up many times. The read comes to an end 3 residues before the CDR3 does, leaving the germline J gene to fill in the end. The chain couples TRBV6-4 to TRBJ1-5; D ambiguous. The germline gives CDR1 MRHNA, CDR2 SNTAGT. Deletions cut 2 bases from V and 6 bases from J, with 8 bases between. CDR3 length equals 13 residues. The CDR3 DNA, read in part, is TGTGCCAGCAGTGACAGGGTAGGTCAGCCC. Translating it yields CASSDRVGQP. The CDR3 reads in full as CASSDRVGQPQHF.

A few counts support this clone. The DNA ends 3 residues before the CDR3 does, and the rest of the CDR3 is filled in from the germline J gene. The V and J genes are TRBV29-1 and TRBJ1-2, with 7 bases lining up with TRBD1. The CDR3 loop spans 14 amino acids. Per germline, CDR1 SQVTM and CDR2 ANQGSEA. V shed 3 bases and J 6 bases; nucleotides not matched to a gene: 10. The chain's CDR3 is CSVDWYRGRDGYTF. The sequenced CDR3 bases are TGCAGCGTTGACTGGTACAGGGGAAGGGATGGC. Filled out from reference TRBV29-1 and TRBJ1-2, the complete variable domain reads SAVISQKPSRDICQRGTSLTIQCQVDSQVTMMFWYRQQPGQSLTLIATANQGSEATYESGFVIDKFPISRPNLTFSTLTVSNMSPEDSSIYLCSVDWYRGRDGYTFGSGTRLTVV.